This T cell receptor (beta chain) was documented in a study of vaccination effects on CD4 cells after COVID-19. Study overall: The participants, recipients of two vaccine doses, got either BNT162b2 or mRNA-1273.

Before sequencing took place, the ViraFEST assay used viral peptide pools to expand antigen-specific CD4+ T cells. Having been cultured for around nine days, the cells underwent CD4+ T cell isolation. Data came from immunoSEQ multiplex PCR; TCRdb stores just in-frame clones and leaves some out. The repertoire has approximately 30,000 clones, roughly two thirds of them found once; the top ten carry around 30%. Comment on this clone: Antigen specificity is unknown.

Findings and limits, study-wide: The study found marked clonal contraction of infection- and vaccine-induced clones late after vaccination. The study, lacking early post-infection timepoints, had few convalescent patients.

CDR3 length: 15 residues. V gave up 1 base and J gave up 1 base, with 11 bases separating them. Germline CDR1 LNHDA, CDR2 SQIVND (reference sequence). This TCR derives from a human donor who received a COVID-19 vaccine. The sample was CD4+ T cells from PBMCs cultured with HCoV-229E spike peptides, taken before COVID-19 vaccination. This chain uses TRBV19 with TRBJ2-7, with a possible D match to TRBD2 (7 bases). The chain's CDR3 is CASSIGGGQSYEQYF. The CDR3, as DNA: TGTGCCAGTAGTATAGGCGGGGGCCAATCCTACGAGCAGTACTTC.